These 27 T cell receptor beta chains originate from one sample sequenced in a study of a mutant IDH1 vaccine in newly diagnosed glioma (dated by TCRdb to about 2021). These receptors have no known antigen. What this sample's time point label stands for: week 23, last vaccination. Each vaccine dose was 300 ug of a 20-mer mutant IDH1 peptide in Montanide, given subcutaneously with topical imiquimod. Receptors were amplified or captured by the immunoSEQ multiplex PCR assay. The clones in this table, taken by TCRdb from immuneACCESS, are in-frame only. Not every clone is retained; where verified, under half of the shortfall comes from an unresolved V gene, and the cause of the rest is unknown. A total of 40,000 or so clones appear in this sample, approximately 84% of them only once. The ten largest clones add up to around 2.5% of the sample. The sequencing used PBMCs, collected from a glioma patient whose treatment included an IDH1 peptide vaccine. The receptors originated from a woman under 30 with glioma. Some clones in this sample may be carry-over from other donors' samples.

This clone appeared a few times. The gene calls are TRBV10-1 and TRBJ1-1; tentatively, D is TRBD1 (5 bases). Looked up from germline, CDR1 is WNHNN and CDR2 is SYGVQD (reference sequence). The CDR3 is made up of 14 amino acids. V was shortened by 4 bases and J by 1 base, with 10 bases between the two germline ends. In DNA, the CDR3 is TGCGCCAGCAGTGCAACCGGGGGGAACACTGAAGCTTTCTTT. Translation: CASSATGGNTEAFF.

This CDR3 reads CASREDRVYTDTQYF. CDR3 DNA sequence: TGCGCCAGCAGGGAGGACAGGGTCTACACAGATACGCAGTATTTT. The chain links TRBV5-1 to TRBJ2-3; 8 bases map to TRBD1. The CDR3 spans 15 residues. V trimming: 5 bases; J trimming: 2 bases; junction bases outside the gene matches: 7. Germline assignment: CDR1 SGHRS and CDR2 YFSETQ.

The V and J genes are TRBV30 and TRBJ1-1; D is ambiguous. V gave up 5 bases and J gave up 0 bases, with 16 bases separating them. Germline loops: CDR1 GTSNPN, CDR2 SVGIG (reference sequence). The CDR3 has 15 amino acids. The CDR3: CAWGERLTLNTEAFF. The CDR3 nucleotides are TGTGCCTGGGGGGAGAGACTGACGCTGAACACTGAAGCTTTCTTT.

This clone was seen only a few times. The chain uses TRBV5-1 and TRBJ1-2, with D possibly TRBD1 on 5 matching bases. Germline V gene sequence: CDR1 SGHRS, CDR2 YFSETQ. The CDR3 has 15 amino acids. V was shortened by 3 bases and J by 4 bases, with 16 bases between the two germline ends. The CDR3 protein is CASSSRDGDVYGYTF. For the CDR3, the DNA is TGCGCCAGCAGCTCCCGGGACGGTGACGTCTATGGCTACACCTTC.

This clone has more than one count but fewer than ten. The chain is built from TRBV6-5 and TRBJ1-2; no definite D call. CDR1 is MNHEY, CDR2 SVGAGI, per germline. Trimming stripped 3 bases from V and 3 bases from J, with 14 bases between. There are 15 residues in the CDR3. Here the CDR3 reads CASSYWARKDYGYTF. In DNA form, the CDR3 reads TGTGCCAGCAGTTATTGGGCGCGGAAGGACTATGGCTACACCTTC.

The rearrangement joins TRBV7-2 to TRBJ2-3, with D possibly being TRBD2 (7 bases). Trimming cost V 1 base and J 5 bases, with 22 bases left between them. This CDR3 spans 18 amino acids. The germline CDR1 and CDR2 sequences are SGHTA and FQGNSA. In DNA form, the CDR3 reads TGTGCCAGCAGCTTAGGCCTTTCGGGGGGCCGCGCAGGAGATACGCAGTATTTT. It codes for CASSLGLSGGRAGDTQYF.

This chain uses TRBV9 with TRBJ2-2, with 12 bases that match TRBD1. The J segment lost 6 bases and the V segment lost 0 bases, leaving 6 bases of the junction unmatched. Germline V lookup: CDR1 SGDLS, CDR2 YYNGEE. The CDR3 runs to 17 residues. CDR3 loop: CASSVVMGQGASGELFF. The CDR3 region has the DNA TGTGCCAGCAGCGTAGTTATGGGACAGGGGGCCTCCGGGGAGCTGTTTTTT.

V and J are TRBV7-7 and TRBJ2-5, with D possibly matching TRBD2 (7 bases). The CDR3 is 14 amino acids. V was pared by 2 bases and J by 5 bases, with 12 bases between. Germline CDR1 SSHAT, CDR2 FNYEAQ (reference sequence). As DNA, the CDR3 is TGTGCCAGCAGCTTACTGGGGGGGGCGGAGACCCAGTACTTC. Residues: CASSLLGGAETQYF.

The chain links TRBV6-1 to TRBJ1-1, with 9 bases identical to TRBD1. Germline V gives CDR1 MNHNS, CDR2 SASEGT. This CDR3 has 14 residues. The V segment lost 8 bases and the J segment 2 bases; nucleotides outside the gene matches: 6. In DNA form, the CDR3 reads TGTGCCAGCCGTACAGGGGGCATAAACACTGAAGCTTTCTTT. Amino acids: CASRTGGINTEAFF.

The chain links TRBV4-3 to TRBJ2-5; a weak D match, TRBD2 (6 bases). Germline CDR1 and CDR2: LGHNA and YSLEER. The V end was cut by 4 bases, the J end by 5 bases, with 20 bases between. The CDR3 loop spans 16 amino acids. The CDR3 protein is CASSLRAGRLGETQYF. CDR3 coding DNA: TGCGCCAGCAGCCTCCGGGCAGGGAGGTTAGGGGAGACCCAGTACTTC.

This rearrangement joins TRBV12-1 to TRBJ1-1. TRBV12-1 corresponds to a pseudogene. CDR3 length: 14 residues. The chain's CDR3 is CASSPKEGNTEAFF. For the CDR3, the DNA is TGTGCCAGCAGCCCGAAGGAAGGGAACACTGAAGCTTTCTTT.

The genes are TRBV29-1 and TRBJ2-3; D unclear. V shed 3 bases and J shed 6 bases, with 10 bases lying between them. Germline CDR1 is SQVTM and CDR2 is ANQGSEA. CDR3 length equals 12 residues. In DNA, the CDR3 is TGCAGCGTTGAGGGGTACGCGGATACGCAGTATTTT. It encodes CSVEGYADTQYF.

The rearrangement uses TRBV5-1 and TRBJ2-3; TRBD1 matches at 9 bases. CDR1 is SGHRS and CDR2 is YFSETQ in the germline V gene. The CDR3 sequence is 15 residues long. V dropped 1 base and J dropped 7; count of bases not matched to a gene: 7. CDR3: CASSLRMGQGNTQYF. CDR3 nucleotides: TGCGCCAGCAGCTTGCGAATGGGACAGGGTAATACGCAGTATTTT.

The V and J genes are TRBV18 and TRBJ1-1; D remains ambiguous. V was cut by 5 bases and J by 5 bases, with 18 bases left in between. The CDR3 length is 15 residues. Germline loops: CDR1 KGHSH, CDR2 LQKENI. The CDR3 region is CASSSVAGAGTEAFF. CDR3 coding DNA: TGTGCCAGCTCATCCGTCGCGGGAGCCGGGACTGAAGCTTTCTTT.

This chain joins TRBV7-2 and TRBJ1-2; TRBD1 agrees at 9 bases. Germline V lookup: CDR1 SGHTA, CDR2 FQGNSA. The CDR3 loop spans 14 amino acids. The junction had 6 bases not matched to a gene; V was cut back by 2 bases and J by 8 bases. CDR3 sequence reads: CASSLLQGANGYTF. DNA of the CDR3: TGTGCCAGCAGCTTACTACAGGGGGCTAACGGCTACACCTTC.

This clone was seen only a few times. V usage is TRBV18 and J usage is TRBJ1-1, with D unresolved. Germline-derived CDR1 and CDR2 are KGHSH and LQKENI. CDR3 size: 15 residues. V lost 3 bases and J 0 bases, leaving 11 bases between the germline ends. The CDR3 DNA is TGTGCCAGCTCACCTCTGGATTCAATGAACACTGAAGCTTTCTTT. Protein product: CASSPLDSMNTEAFF.

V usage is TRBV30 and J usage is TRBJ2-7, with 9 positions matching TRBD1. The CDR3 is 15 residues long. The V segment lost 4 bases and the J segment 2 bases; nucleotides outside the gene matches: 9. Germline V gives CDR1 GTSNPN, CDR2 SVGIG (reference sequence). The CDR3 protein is CAWTFFGQGPYEQYF. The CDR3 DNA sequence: TGTGCCTGGACCTTTTTCGGACAGGGGCCCTACGAGCAGTACTTC.

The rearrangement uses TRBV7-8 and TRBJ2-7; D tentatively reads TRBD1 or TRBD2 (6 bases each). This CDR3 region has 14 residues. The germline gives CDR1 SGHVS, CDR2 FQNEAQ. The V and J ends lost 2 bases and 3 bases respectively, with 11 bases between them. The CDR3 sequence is CASSLRRDNYEQYF. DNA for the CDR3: TGTGCCAGCAGCTTAAGGCGGGACAACTACGAGCAGTACTTC.

CDR3 DNA sequence: TGTGCCAGCAGTTACAGGACAGGAGACACCGGGGAGCTGTTTTTT. Its translation: CASSYRTGDTGELFF. The genes are TRBV6-5 and TRBJ2-2, with TRBD1 identical over 7 bases. V lost 2 bases, J lost 3 bases, and 3 bases stayed unmatched. Germline CDR1 reads MNHEY; CDR2 reads SVGAGI. The CDR3 contains 15 residues.

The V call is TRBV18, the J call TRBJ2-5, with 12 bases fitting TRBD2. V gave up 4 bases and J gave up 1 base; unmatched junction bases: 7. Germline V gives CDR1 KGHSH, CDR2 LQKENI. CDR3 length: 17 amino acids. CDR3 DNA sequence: TGTGCCAGCTCACGCTCGACTAGCGGGGGTACCCAAGAGACCCAGTACTTC. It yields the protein CASSRSTSGGTQETQYF.

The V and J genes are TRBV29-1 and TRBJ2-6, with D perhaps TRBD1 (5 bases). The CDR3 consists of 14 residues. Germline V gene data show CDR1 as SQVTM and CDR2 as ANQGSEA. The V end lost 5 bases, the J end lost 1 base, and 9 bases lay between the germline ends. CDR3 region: CSVHQGSGANVLTF. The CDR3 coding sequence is TGCAGCGTTCACCAGGGTTCTGGGGCCAACGTCCTGACTTTC.

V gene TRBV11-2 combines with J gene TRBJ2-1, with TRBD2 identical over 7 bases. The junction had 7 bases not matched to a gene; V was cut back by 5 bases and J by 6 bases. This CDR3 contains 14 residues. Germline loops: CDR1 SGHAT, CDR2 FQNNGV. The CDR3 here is CASSPGTGGNEQFF. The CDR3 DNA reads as TGTGCCAGCAGCCCCGGGACGGGAGGCAATGAGCAGTTCTTC.

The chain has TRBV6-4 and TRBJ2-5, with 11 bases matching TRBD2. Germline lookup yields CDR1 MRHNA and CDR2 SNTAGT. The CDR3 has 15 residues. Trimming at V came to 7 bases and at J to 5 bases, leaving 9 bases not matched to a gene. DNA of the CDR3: TGTGCCAGCACTACCCTAGCGGGGGGTTGGGAGACCCAGTACTTC. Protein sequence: CASTTLAGGWETQYF.

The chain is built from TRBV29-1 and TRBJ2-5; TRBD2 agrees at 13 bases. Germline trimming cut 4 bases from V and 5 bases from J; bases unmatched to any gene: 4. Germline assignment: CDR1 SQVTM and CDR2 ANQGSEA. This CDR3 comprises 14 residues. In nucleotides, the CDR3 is TGCAGCGTTGGCGAACTAGCGGGAGGGGAGACCCAGTACTTC. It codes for CSVGELAGGETQYF.

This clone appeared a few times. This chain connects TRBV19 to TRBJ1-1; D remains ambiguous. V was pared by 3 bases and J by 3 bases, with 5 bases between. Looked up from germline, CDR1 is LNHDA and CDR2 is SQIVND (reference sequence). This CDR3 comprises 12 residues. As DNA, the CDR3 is TGTGCCAGTAGTATGCTTGACACTGAAGCTTTCTTT. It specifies CASSMLDTEAFF.

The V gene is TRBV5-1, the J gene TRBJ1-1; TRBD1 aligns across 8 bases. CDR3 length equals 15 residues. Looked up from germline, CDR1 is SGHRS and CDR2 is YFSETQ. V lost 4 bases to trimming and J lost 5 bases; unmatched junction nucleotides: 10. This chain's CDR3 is CASSTRTGMRTEAFF. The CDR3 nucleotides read TGCGCCAGCAGCACACGGACAGGGATGAGGACTGAAGCTTTCTTT.

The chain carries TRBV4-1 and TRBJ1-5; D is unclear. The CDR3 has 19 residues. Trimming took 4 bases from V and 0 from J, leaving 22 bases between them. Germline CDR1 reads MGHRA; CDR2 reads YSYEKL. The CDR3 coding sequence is TGCGCCAGCAGCCCCCTTAGAGAAGCCTCGAGGGATAGCAATCAGCCCCAGCATTTT. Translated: CASSPLREASRDSNQPQHF.